The 18 T cell receptor beta chains reported below all come from one sample, sequenced in a study of identical twins. One entry per CDR3 protein, called by TCRdb with MiXCR from the 5' RACE reads. The sample carries 650,000 to 800,000 distinct CDR3 sequences, about 9.4% recorded once. These data are also associated with another study on yellow fever vaccine responses in identical twins.

What was sequenced was PBMCs. The receptors here all came from a woman younger than 35 in good health.

This clonotype was recorded many times. A read error may produce the germline difference seen at one junction end. The gene calls are TRBV7-3 and TRBJ2-2; D uncertain. In germline, CDR1 is SGHTA, CDR2 FQGTGA. This CDR3 has 15 amino acids. The CDR3, as DNA: TGTGCCAGCAGCTTAACGATTGGGAACATCGGGGAGCTGTTTTTT. It translates to CASSLTIGNIGELFF.

This clonotype came up a few times. The chain recombines TRBV29-1 with TRBJ1-1, with D perhaps TRBD1 (5 bases). Trimming stripped 6 bases from V and 0 bases from J, with 14 bases between. Germline V gene data show CDR1 as SQVTM and CDR2 as ANQGSEA. The CDR3 runs 14 residues. DNA of the CDR3: TGCAGCGTCGCGAGGGTGGGGGTGAACACTGAAGCTTTCTTT. It codes for CSVARVGVNTEAFF. Variable domain in full (rest from reference TRBV29-1 and TRBJ1-1): SAVISQKPSRDICQRGTSLTIQCQVDSQVTMMFWYRQQPGQSLTLIATANQGSEATYESGFVIDKFPISRPNLTFSTLTVSNMSPEDSSIYLCSVARVGVNTEAFFGQGTRLTVV.

The rearrangement joins TRBV28 to TRBJ2-7; the D gene is possibly TRBD2 (5 bases). Looked up from germline, CDR1 is MDHEN and CDR2 is SYDVKM. Trimming stripped 4 bases from V and 2 bases from J, with 21 bases between. CDR3 length: 17 amino acids. CDR3 nucleotide sequence: TGTGCCAGCAGTTCAACGACAATCCGAGCGGATGCCTACGAGCAGTACTTC. Translation gives CASSSTTIRADAYEQYF.

A few counts support this clonotype. This chain connects TRBV7-9 to TRBJ2-3; a possible D gene is TRBD1 (6 bases). Trimming took 4 bases from V and 0 from J, leaving 14 bases between them. The germline V gene has CDR1 SEHNR and CDR2 FQNEAQ (reference sequence). The length of the CDR3 is 16 residues. CDR3 in DNA: TGTGCCAGCAGCTCATTGGGGACACTCAGCACAGATACGCAGTATTTT. It codes for CASSSLGTLSTDTQYF.

Remarks on this clonotype: One end of the junction varies from germline; a read error may be responsible. The CDR3 spells CASNPRIGNAGELFF. DNA for the CDR3: TGTGCCAGCAATCCCAGGATCGGGAACGCCGGGGAGCTGTTTTTT. The gene calls are TRBV6-2 or TRBV6-3 and TRBJ2-2; D might be TRBD2 (5 bases). The germline V gene has CDR1 MNHEY and CDR2 SVGEGT. This CDR3 is 15 amino acids long.

The V gene is TRBV6-2 or TRBV6-3, the J gene TRBJ2-2; tentatively, D is TRBD2 (6 bases). This CDR3 is 14 amino acids long. Trimming removed 8 bases at V and 4 bases at J, with 14 bases between. Per the germline V gene, CDR1 is MNHEY and CDR2 is SVGEGT. CDR3 protein: CASSEGLLTGELFF. In nucleotides, the CDR3 is TGTGCCAGCTCGGAGGGCTTGCTCACCGGGGAGCTGTTTTTT.

This clonotype was counted ten times or more. This chain uses TRBV29-1 with TRBJ2-3; maybe TRBD2 (5 bases). The CDR3 has 12 amino acids. The V and J ends lost 3 bases and 2 bases respectively, with 6 bases between them. The germline gives CDR1 SQVTM, CDR2 ANQGSEA. This CDR3 reads CSVDGVTDTQYF. The DNA of the CDR3 is TGCAGCGTTGACGGGGTCACAGATACGCAGTATTTT.

This clonotype has ten or more counts. The CDR3: CASRGGLAGVADTQYF. CDR3 nucleotide sequence: TGTGCCAGCAGAGGGGGACTAGCGGGGGTAGCAGATACGCAGTATTTT. The chain links TRBV12-3 or TRBV12-4 to TRBJ2-3; 14 bases are shared with TRBD2. The CDR3 contains 16 residues. Trimming at V came to 6 bases and at J to 4 bases, leaving 6 bases not matched to a gene.

This clonotype was observed many times. J is TRBJ2-7 and V is TRBV12-3 or TRBV12-4, with a tentative D call TRBD2 (6 bases). V dropped 3 bases and J dropped 4 bases, with 13 bases sitting between them. The CDR3 spans 14 residues. The CDR3 DNA reads as TGTGCCAGCAGTTTGTCGGGGGTGGGTTACGAGCAGTACTTC. This codes for CASSLSGVGYEQYF.

This clonotype occurred many times. The V and J genes are TRBV5-1 and TRBJ1-5; no clear D. Germline-derived CDR1 and CDR2 are SGHRS and YFSETQ. This CDR3 has 15 amino acids. Trimming shortened V by 4 bases and J by 1 base, and 12 bases separated the two germline ends. CDR3 in amino acids: CASSQTAGSNQPQHF. CDR3 nucleotide sequence: TGCGCCAGCAGCCAGACTGCGGGAAGCAATCAGCCCCAGCATTTT.

CDR3 sequence (DNA): TGTGCCAGCACCTTCCGGGGGGGTGCCGTGTACCAAGAGACCCAGTACTTC. This encodes CASTFRGGAVYQETQYF. This chain links TRBV5-5 with TRBJ2-5; 8 nucleotides match TRBD2. CDR1 and CDR2 from the germline V gene are SGHKS and YYEKEE (reference sequence). This CDR3 is 17 amino acids long. After removal of 6 bases from V and 0 bases from J, the junction contained 13 bases not matched to a gene.

The V call is TRBV6-2 or TRBV6-3, the J call TRBJ2-1, with D tentatively TRBD2 (5 bases). The CDR3 has 11 residues. V lost 8 bases to trimming and J lost 10 bases, with 12 bases between them. Germline V lookup: CDR1 MNHEY, CDR2 SVGEGT. The CDR3 bases are TGTGCCAGCCTCGGGATCTTCGAGCAGTTCTTC. Translating gives CASLGIFEQFF.

This clonotype was picked up many times. The chain has TRBV15 and TRBJ2-1; D is tentatively TRBD1 or TRBD2 (5 bases each). CDR1 and CDR2 (germline): LNHNV, YYDKDF (reference sequence). This CDR3 region has 15 residues. V lost 5 bases to trimming and J lost 4 bases, with 15 bases between them. Here the CDR3 DNA reads TGTGCCACCAGCCGTCAACGGGACGTTTACAATGAGCAGTTCTTC. It yields the protein CATSRQRDVYNEQFF.

This rearrangement joins TRBV5-5 to TRBJ2-4; weak D call: TRBD2 (5 bases). There are 14 residues in the CDR3. CDR1 is SGHKS, CDR2 YYEKEE, per germline (reference sequence). Trimming shortened V by 4 bases and J by 6 bases, and 14 bases separated the two germline ends. The CDR3, as DNA: TGTGCCAGCAGCCAAGGAGGTCCCACAAACATTCAGTACTTC. Residues: CASSQGGPTNIQYF.

The chain employs TRBV10-3 and TRBJ2-7; D not resolved. The CDR3 spans 16 residues. The V and J ends lost 3 bases and 0 bases respectively, with 15 bases between them. Germline values: CDR1 ENHRY, CDR2 SYGVKD. This CDR3 reads CAISDRTFEPSYEQYF. CDR3 nucleotide sequence: TGTGCCATCAGTGACCGGACGTTTGAACCCTCCTACGAGCAGTACTTC.

This clonotype was seen many times. This rearrangement joins TRBV7-2 to TRBJ2-1; perhaps TRBD1 as D (6 bases). V gave up 5 bases and J gave up 9 bases, with 20 bases separating them. The CDR3 length is 15 residues. Germline V gene sequence: CDR1 SGHTA, CDR2 FQGNSA. In DNA, the CDR3 is TGTGCCAGCAGCCCTCTGGGGGCTGGAGCGGCTGAGCAGTTCTTC. Its translation is CASSPLGAGAAEQFF. Filled out from reference TRBV7-2 and TRBJ2-1, the complete variable domain reads GAGVSQSPSNKVTEKGKDVELRCDPISGHTALYWYRQSLGQGLEFLIYFQGNSAPDKSGLPSDRFSAERTGGSVSTLTIQRTQQEDSAVYLCASSPLGAGAAEQFFGPGTRLTVL.

The sample holds a few counts of this clonotype. The gene calls are TRBV7-8 and TRBJ2-7, with a possible D match to TRBD2 (5 bases). The V end lost 5 bases, the J end lost 1 base, and 18 bases lay between the germline ends. The CDR3 consists of 16 residues. In germline, CDR1 is SGHVS, CDR2 FQNEAQ. The CDR3 DNA sequence: TGTGCCAGCAGCCCGTTTGAGGGCGCTAATTCCTACGAGCAGTACTTC. It encodes CASSPFEGANSYEQYF.

In regard to this clonotype: This may be a read error, as it is one base from a much larger clone. The chain carries TRBV2 and TRBJ2-3; D gene unclear. CDR1 and CDR2 from the germline V gene are SNHLY and FYNNEI. The V end was cut by 7 bases, the J end by 3 bases, with 8 bases between. This CDR3 comprises 12 residues. In nucleotides, the CDR3 is TGTGCCAGCATTTTTACGACAGATACGCAGTATTTT. Amino acids: CASIFTTDTQYF.